This T cell receptor (beta chain) was retrieved from a study of blood T cell repertoires in COVID-19. Clones were sequenced by immunoSEQ multiplex PCR, and TCRdb holds only the in-frame ones, with some missing. This table holds 89,000 or so clones, roughly 90% found once. In its sample, this clone was seen once. Trimming stripped 1 base from V and 3 bases from J, with 13 bases between. The CDR3 consists of 16 residues. CDR1 and CDR2 from the germline V gene are SGHVS and FQNEAQ. V is TRBV7-8 and J is TRBJ1-3; D may be TRBD1 (6 bases). The sequence was obtained from a man in his fifties or sixties with COVID-19, enrolled during active disease. Source material: peripheral blood. CDR3 sequence (DNA): TGTGCCAGCAGCTTAGGCGGCAGGGGAAGTGGAAACACCATATATTTT. Its translation is CASSLGGRGSGNTIYF.